The present T cell receptor (beta chain) was sequenced within a study of blood T cell repertoires in COVID-19 (TCRdb year 2020). For the study in its entirety: Samples from collaborators originated in the United States, Italy and Spain and spanned both the acute and convalescent phases of COVID-19. The material from the prospective study consisted of cDNA or gDNA derived from T cells, B-cell-depleted T cells, or PBMCs. Subjects who had been exposed to COVID-19, were actively infected with it, or had recovered from it provided the deeply sampled blood TCRbeta repertoires that made up the dataset. The repertoires were made available in a free public database intended to serve as a resource for research on the immune response to SARS-CoV-2. Samples were obtained from the ongoing ImmuneRACE study (first 160 participants) and from over 1,000 subjects provided by 6 global collaborators. Sample metadata almost always included a de-identified subject ID, COVID-19 status, age in years and sex. Where HLA class I and class II types were available, the types were taken from metadata supplied by the sample provider, not from assay-based typing. What the study reported, not specific to this receptor: Clinical and demographic metadata were provided uncurated, with the amount varying by source and participant.

Sequences MDHEN (CDR1) and SYDVKM (CDR2) are obtained from the germline V gene. Trimmed from V: 6 bases; trimmed from J: 1 base; junction bases lacking a gene match: 24. Its CDR3 holds 20 amino acids, cysteine through phenylalanine. The DNA shown is the 60-base CDR3, in frame from base 1. In Seattle, one collaborating source enrolled patients while the infection was active and tracked those patients longitudinally over the course of disease. Whole blood was collected in K2EDTA tubes by collaborating institutions according to the institutions' own protocols. For TCRbeta analysis, collaborators shipped samples as frozen whole blood, isolated PBMCs, or DNA extracted from either of those sample types. TCRbeta CDR3 regions were amplified from genomic DNA using the immunoSEQ Assay, a bias-controlled multiplex PCR. Under the source paper's analysis protocol: The number of nucleated cells in each sample was estimated by amplification of reference gene primers within the assay. Sequence reads were collapsed and filtered to measure the absolute abundance of every unique TCRbeta CDR3 rearrangement. For each sample, productive Simpson clonality was calculated by taking the square root of Simpson's diversity index across productive rearrangements. TCRdb limited this immuneACCESS table to in-frame rearrangements with V and J called. A share of clones is missing; checked studies link under half to unresolved V genes, and the rest is unexplained. The V and J calls and clone size come from that table; D and trimming were worked out from the DNA. For this sample the table gives more than 300,000 clones, of which about 89% were detected only once. The top ten constitute roughly 10% of the sample.

To note about this clone: It lacks a known antigen. No clone much larger than this one lies a single base away; base qualities are absent.

This receptor was identified in a woman aged 30 to 39 with COVID-19, enrolled during active disease. The rearranged chain carries TRBV28 and TRBJ2-7, and 7 bases in between align with TRBD1. The source material was peripheral blood. The CDR3: CASSQLPRWGDWTGSYEQYF. The nucleotide sequence is given as TGTGCCAGCAGCCAACTCCCACGTTGGGGTGACTGGACAGGATCCTACGAGCAGTACTTC.